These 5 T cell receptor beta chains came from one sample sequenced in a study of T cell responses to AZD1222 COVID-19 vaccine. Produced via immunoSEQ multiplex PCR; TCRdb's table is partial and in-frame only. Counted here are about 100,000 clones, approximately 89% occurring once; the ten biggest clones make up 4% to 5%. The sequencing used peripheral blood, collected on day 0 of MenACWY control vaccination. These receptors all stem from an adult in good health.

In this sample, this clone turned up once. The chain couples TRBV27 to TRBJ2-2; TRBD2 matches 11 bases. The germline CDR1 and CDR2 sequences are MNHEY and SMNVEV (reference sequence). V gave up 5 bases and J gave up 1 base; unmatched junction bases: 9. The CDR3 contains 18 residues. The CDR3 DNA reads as TGTGCCAGCAGTCCGCAAATAGCGGGAGGGGGGAACACCGGGGAGCTGTTTTTT. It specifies CASSPQIAGGGNTGELFF.

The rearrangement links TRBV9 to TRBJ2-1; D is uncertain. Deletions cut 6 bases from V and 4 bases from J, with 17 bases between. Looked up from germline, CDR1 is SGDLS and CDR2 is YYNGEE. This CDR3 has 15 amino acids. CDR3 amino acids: CASNGPSGKYNEQFF. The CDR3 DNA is TGTGCCAGCAACGGACCCTCTGGGAAGTACAATGAGCAGTTCTTC. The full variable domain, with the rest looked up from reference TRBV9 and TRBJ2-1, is DSGVTQTPKHLITATGQRVTLRCSPRSGDLSVYWYQQSLDQGLQFLIQYYNGEERAKGNILERFSAQQFPDLHSELNLSSLELGDSALYFCASNGPSGKYNEQFFGPGTRLTVL.

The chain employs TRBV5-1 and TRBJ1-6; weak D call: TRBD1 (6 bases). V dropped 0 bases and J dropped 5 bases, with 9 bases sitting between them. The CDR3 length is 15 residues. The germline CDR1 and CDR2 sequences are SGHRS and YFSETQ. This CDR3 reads CASSLDRADNSPLHF. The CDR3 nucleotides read TGCGCCAGCAGCTTGGACAGGGCCGATAATTCACCCCTCCACTTT.

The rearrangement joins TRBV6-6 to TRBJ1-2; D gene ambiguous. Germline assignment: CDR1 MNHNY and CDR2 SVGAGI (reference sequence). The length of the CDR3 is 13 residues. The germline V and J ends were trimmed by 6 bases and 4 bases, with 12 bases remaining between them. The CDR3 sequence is CASSPRQTYGYTF. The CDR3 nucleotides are TGTGCCAGCAGCCCCCGGCAGACCTATGGCTACACCTTC.

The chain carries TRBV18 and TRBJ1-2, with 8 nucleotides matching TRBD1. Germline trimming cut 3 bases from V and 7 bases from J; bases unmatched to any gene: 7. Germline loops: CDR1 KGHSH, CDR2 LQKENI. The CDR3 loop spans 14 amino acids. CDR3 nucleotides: TGTGCCAGCTCACCCCCCCGGACAGGGAGTGGCTACACCTTC. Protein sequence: CASSPPRTGSGYTF.